The 6 T cell receptor beta chains below come from one sample, sequenced in a study of post-analysis software for immune sequencing data. Their recognized antigens are unknown. Broader study findings: Patients showed TRBV5-6, TRBV5-1 and TRBV20-1 among five TRBV segments more frequent than in controls.

Unique molecular identifiers were carried by the TCR beta cDNA libraries. TCRdb independently ran MiXCR on the PCR reads; one entry per CDR3 protein. This repertoire shows around 400,000 distinct CDR3 sequences, less than 40% found once; its top ten account for about an eighth. The sequencing sample was made of blood. These receptors were obtained from a girl aged 10-17 years with multiple sclerosis.

This clonotype appeared once. This chain uses TRBV5-8 with TRBJ2-2; D is perhaps TRBD1 (5 bases). Trimming stripped 0 bases from V and 1 base from J, with 10 bases between. This CDR3 has 16 residues. Germline CDR1 reads SGHTS; CDR2 reads YDEGEE. CDR3 amino acids: CASSLGLTVNTGELFF. In nucleotides, the CDR3 is TGTGCCAGCAGCTTGGGTTTGACAGTGAACACCGGGGAGCTGTTTTTT.

The chain links TRBV20-1 to TRBJ1-2; tentative D call: TRBD1 (5 bases). The CDR3 runs 13 residues. Germline-derived CDR1 and CDR2 are DFQATT and SNEGSKA (reference sequence). Between the trimmed V and J ends, which lost 1 base and 6 bases, there was a span of 12 bases. The DNA for the CDR3 is TGCAGTGCTAGAGGGGGGTTATGGGATGGCTACACCTTC. Translation: CSARGGLWDGYTF.

As regards this clonotype: The CDR3 end shows no conserved phenylalanine or tryptophan, and so a read error is likely. The chain has TRBV6-5 and TRBJ1-1; D is possibly TRBD1 (5 bases). Germline-derived CDR1 and CDR2 are MNHEY and SVGAGI. The CDR3 sequence is 14 residues long. V was clipped by 7 bases and J by 3 bases, with 15 bases between them. The CDR3 bases are TGTGCCAGCACTTCCGAGGGGACTGACACTGAAGCTTTCTGT. It is translated as CASTSEGTDTEAFC.

The rearrangement links TRBV7-8 to TRBJ1-1, with D possibly matching TRBD1 (6 bases). Germline CDR1 reads SGHVS; CDR2 reads FQNEAQ. The CDR3 is made up of 12 amino acids. With 0 bases removed from V and 11 bases from J, the gap between germline ends came to 10 bases. The CDR3 DNA sequence: TGTGCCAGCAGCTTAGCGACAGGCGCGGCTTTCTTT. Translating it yields CASSLATGAAFF.

This clonotype came up a few times. The rearrangement uses TRBV7-2 and TRBJ1-4; possibly TRBD1 for D (5 bases). Germline CDR1 is SGHTA and CDR2 is FQGNSA. V shed 5 bases and J shed 6 bases, with 13 bases lying between them. The CDR3 runs to 14 residues. Here the CDR3 DNA reads TGTGCCAGCAGCCAAGGGACCAAGGATGAAAAACTGTTTTTT. This gives the protein CASSQGTKDEKLFF. Based on the CDR3 plus reference TRBV7-2 and TRBJ1-4, the full variable domain is GAGVSQSPSNKVTEKGKDVELRCDPISGHTALYWYRQSLGQGLEFLIYFQGNSAPDKSGLPSDRFSAERTGGSVSTLTIQRTQQEDSAVYLCASSQGTKDEKLFFGSGTQLSVL.

V usage is TRBV5-1 and J usage is TRBJ2-7; D could derive from TRBD1 or TRBD2 (6 bases each). CDR1 and CDR2 (germline): SGHRS, YFSETQ. The germline V and J ends were trimmed by 4 bases and 3 bases, with 20 bases remaining between them. The CDR3 runs 16 residues. CDR3 bases: TGCGCCAGCAGCCTGCTTGAGGGGGGACGGAACTACGAGCAGTACTTC. Encoded protein: CASSLLEGGRNYEQYF.